The T cell receptor (beta chain) described here comes from a study of spatial heterogeneity in lung cancer. Study background: Alpha-chain sequences were consistently detected in smaller numbers than beta-chain sequences.

Time point denoted: sample taken at primary tumor resection. Tumor, nontumor lung or frozen PBMC supplied whole RNA that was sequenced unsorted. Unique molecular identifiers, one per molecule, were present on every TCR cDNA molecule. MiXCR, applied by TCRdb to the 5' RACE reads, yields one record per CDR3 protein. The table records thousands of distinct CDR3 sequences, about 16% of them present only once. This clonotype is judged medium-sized. Its target is not known. The CDR3 extends over 15 amino acids. Germline V lookup: CDR1 DFQATT, CDR2 SNEGSKA (reference sequence). J gave up 6 bases and V 5 bases, and 7 bases lay outside the gene matches. Broader study findings: Tumor TCRs that were ubiquitous and expanded showed up in blood more at resection than follow-up.

The clonotype originates from a male donor with early-stage non-small cell lung cancer. This chain uses TRBV20-1 with TRBJ2-1, with 13 bases fitting TRBD2. This sample comprised PBMCs, obtained at surgery. DNA of the CDR3: TGCAGTGCTCTACGGACTAGCGGGAGCCCCAATGAGCAGTTCTTC. Its protein is CSALRTSGSPNEQFF.